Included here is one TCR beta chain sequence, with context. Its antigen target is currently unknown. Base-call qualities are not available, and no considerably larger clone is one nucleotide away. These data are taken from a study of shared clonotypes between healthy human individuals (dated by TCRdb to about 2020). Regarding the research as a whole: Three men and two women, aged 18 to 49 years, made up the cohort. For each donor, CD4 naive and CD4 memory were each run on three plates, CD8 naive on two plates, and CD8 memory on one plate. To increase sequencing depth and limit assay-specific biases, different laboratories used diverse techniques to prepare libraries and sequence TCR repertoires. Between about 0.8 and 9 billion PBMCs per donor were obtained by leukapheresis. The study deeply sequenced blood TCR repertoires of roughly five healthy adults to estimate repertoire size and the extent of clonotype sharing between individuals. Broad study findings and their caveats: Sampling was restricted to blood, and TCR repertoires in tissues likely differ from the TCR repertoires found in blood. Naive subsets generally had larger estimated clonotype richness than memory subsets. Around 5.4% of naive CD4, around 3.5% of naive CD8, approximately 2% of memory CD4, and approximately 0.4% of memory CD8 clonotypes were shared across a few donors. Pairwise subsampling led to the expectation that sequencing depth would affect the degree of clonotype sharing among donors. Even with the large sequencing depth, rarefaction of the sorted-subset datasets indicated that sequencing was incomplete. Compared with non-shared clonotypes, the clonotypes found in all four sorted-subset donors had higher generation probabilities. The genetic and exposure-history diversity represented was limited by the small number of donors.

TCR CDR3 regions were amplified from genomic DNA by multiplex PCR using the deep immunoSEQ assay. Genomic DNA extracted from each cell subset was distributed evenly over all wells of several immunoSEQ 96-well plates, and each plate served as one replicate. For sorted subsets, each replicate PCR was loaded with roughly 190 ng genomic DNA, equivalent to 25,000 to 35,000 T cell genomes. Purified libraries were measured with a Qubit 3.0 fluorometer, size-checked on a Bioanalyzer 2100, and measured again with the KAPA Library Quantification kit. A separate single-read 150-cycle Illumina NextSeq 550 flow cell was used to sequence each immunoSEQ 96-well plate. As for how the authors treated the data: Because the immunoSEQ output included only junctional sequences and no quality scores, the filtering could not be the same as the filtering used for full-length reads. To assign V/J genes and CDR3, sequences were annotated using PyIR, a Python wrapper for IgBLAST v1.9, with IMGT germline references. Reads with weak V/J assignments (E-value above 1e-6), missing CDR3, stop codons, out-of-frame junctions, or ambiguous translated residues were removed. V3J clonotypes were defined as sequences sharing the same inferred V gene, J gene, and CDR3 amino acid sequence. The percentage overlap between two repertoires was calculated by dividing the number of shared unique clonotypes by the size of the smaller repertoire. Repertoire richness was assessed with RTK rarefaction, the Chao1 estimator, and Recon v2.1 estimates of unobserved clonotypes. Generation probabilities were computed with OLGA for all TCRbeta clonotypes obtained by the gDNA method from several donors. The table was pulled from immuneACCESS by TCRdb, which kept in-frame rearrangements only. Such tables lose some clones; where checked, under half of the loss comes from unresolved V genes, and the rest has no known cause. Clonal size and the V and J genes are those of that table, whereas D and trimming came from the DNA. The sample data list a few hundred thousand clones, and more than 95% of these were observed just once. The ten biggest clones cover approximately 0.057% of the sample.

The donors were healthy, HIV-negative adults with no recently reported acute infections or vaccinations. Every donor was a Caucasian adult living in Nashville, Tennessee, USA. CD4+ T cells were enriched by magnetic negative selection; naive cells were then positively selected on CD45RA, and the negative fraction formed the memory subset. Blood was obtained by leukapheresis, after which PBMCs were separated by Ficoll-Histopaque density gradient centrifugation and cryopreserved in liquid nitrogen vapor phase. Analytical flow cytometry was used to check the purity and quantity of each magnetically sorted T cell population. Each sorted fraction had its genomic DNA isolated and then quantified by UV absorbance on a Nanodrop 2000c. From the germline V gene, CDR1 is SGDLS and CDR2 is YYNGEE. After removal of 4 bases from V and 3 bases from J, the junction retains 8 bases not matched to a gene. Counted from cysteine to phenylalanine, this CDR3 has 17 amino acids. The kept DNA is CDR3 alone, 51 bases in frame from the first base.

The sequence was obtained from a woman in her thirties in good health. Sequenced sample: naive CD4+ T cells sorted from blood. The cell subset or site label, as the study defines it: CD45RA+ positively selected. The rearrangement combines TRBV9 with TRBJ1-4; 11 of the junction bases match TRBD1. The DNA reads TGTGCCAGCAGCCCCGGGACAGGGGGAAGGGCTAATGAAAAACTGTTTTTT. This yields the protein CASSPGTGGRANEKLFF.